The clone carrying this T cell receptor beta chain was picked up one time. What it binds is unknown. Other DNA sequences in this specimen translate into the identical CDR3. The V and J ends lost 3 bases and 5 bases, in that order; junction bases with no gene match: 0. The CDR3 totals 13 residues. Germline V gene sequence: CDR1 SEHNR, CDR2 FQNEAQ (reference sequence). The study ran its PCR with 60 Vbeta and 13 Jbeta primers. Original methodology: Some 11 million of the about 80 million unique TCR beta chains counted in a later analysis were shared. Profiled with immunoSEQ multiplex PCR; TCRdb holds only in-frame clones, not every one. For V, J and clone size, that table is used; D and trimming come from the DNA. The sample records about 86,000 clones, around 70% being singletons. The data belong to a study of cytomegalovirus exposure and HLA in healthy donors. General study findings and limits: The only immune exposure information that was available was CMV serostatus. Most sequenced TCRs were rare (though some public TCRs occurred in many donors). Later genetic work tied a missense DCLRE1C variant to beta-chain V and J trimming.

J is TRBJ1-5 and V is TRBV7-9; 8 bases map to TRBD1. This receptor was taken from a woman between 50 and 59 years old in good health and CMV-seropositive. Source material: PBMCs. In DNA form, the CDR3 reads TGTGCCAGCAGCTTGACAGGGGATCAGCCCCAGCATTTT. Its protein is CASSLTGDQPQHF. Full variable domain (rest looked up from reference TRBV7-9 and TRBJ1-5): DTGVSQNPRHKITKRGQNVTFRCDPISEHNRLYWYRQTLGQGPEFLTYFQNEAQLEKSRLLSDRFSAERPKGSFSTLEIQRTEQGDSAMYLCASSLTGDQPQHFGDGTRLSIL.